This record covers a single TCR beta chain. Antigen: not known. This CDR3 comprises 15 residues. Trimming removed 7 bases at V and 3 bases at J, with 20 bases between. Germline V lookup: CDR1 SQVTM, CDR2 ANQGSEA. TCRdb re-derived calls from the RT-PCR reads in MiXCR, one entry per CDR3 protein. The table includes hundreds of thousands of distinct CDR3 sequences, about 12% detected once. The data were taken from a study of response to subunit inactivated influenza vaccine. Study outcomes and limitations: Few new T cells, the authors suggested, are recruited by each seasonal influenza vaccination.

The sequences come from PBMCs from blood, collected on the day of vaccination. The chain combines TRBV29-1 with TRBJ2-3, with D unclear. This TCR was sampled from a man aged 45 to 65 who received an inactivated influenza vaccine. The DNA of the CDR3 is TGCAGCGCCGAATTAGACCCATCCCCAACAGATACGCAGTATTTT. Amino acid sequence: CSAELDPSPTDTQYF.